The 9 T cell receptor beta chains listed next were all sequenced from one sample in a study of tumor-infiltrating lymphocytes in primary liver carcinoma. Constant-region priming of 500 to 550 ng total RNA yielded TCR beta cDNA. Three rounds of nested multiplex PCR with slightly modified ARM-PCR produced TCR beta libraries. TRBV1-TRBV30 forward primers and a C-beta reverse primer were used in the first two PCR rounds, which each ran for ten to eleven cycles. TCRdb passed the multiplex PCR reads through MiXCR, listing each CDR3 protein once. The sample records over 250,000 distinct CDR3 sequences, almost 60% being singletons. Unsorted whole blood yielded blood RNA, and germline DNA was extracted as well. The sequencing sample was made of peripheral blood. These receptors originate from a woman aged 30 to 39 with primary liver carcinoma and hepatitis B virus infection.

The chain joins TRBV11-2 to TRBJ2-1; 10 bases agree with TRBD2. Trimming removed 6 bases from V and 15 bases from J; junction bases left unmatched: 17. The CDR3 consists of 15 residues. The germline V gene has CDR1 SGHAT and CDR2 FQNNGV. CDR3 loop: CASSPLWTSGKPPFF. CDR3 sequence (DNA): TGTGCCAGCAGTCCCTTATGGACTAGCGGAAAACCGCCGTTCTTC.

With regard to this clonotype: A much larger clone sits a single nucleotide away, making a read error possible. In nucleotides, the CDR3 is TGTGCCAGCAGTTACTCGGGGACAAGGGGCTACGAGCAGTACTTC. This sequence encodes CASSYSGTRGYEQYF. V usage is TRBV6-6 and J usage is TRBJ2-7, with TRBD1 as a possible D gene (6 bases). CDR1 and CDR2 (germline): MNHNY, SVGAGI (reference sequence). CDR3 length: 15 amino acids. V was shortened by 0 bases and J by 3 bases, with 12 bases between the two germline ends.

In regard to this clonotype: At one end, the junction sequence differs from germline, possibly due to a read error. In DNA, the CDR3 is TGTGCTAGCAGCTTCTCCGGGCCCTCCAATGGGCAGTTCTTC. Its protein product is CASSFSGPSNGQFF. V usage is TRBV11-3 and J usage is TRBJ2-1, with D unclear. The CDR3 runs 14 residues. The germline V gene encodes CDR1 SGHNT and CDR2 YENEEA.

Turning to this clonotype: An end of the junction differs from the germline gene, which may be a read error. The chain recombines TRBV19 with TRBJ2-1; 10 nucleotides match TRBD2. Germline V lookup: CDR1 LNHDA, CDR2 SQIVND (reference sequence). The CDR3 spans 15 residues. The CDR3 sequence is CASSTSGRAYNEHFF. In nucleotides, the CDR3 is TGTGCCAGTAGTACAAGCGGGAGGGCATACAATGAGCACTTCTTC.

As concerns this clonotype: An end of the junction does not agree with germline; a read error may underlie this. This rearrangement joins TRBV6-2 or TRBV6-3 to TRBJ2-3; D remains ambiguous. The CDR3 contains 13 residues. Germline-derived CDR1 and CDR2 are MNHEY and SVGEGT. The CDR3 nucleotides are TGTGCCAACAGTTACGCGTCGTTGGATACGCAGTATTTT. Its protein product is CANSYASLDTQYF.

The table lists this clonotype with a few counts. This chain uses TRBV12-3 or TRBV12-4 with TRBJ2-3; unclear D gene. There are 14 residues in the CDR3. Trimming took off 5 bases at V and 3 bases at J, with 12 bases between the two ends. As DNA, the CDR3 is TGTGCCAGCAGTACCGGCTACTATACAGATACGCAGTATTTT. Encoded protein: CASSTGYYTDTQYF.

This clonotype appeared a few times. The V call is TRBV28, the J call TRBJ1-2, with D possibly being TRBD1 (6 bases). Germline CDR1 reads MDHEN; CDR2 reads SYDVKM. V was pared by 5 bases and J by 2 bases, with 6 bases between. The CDR3 extends over 12 amino acids. The CDR3 DNA reads TGTGCCAGCAGTACAGGGAACTATGGCTACACCTTC. This codes for CASSTGNYGYTF.

A word on this clonotype: A single base separates this from a much larger clone, so it may be a read error. The chain has TRBV13 and TRBJ2-7; the D is unclear. The germline CDR1 and CDR2 sequences are PRHDT and FYEKMQ (reference sequence). V lost 7 bases and J lost 3, with 19 bases in between. The CDR3 spans 15 residues. The chain's CDR3 is CASNPQGQSFYEQYF. The CDR3 DNA is TGTGCCAGCAACCCCCAAGGCCAAAGTTTCTACGAGCAGTACTTC.

In the case of this clonotype: A much more abundant neighbour one base away suggests this may be a read error. The V call is TRBV6-1, the J call TRBJ1-5, with a weak D call TRBD1 (6 bases). This CDR3 is 15 amino acids long. Germline loops: CDR1 MNHNS, CDR2 SASEGT. CDR3 DNA sequence: TGTGCCAACAGTGTATCAGGGGATAGCAATCAGCCCCAGCATTTT. It translates to CANSVSGDSNQPQHF.